What follows are 5 T cell receptor beta chains derived from one specimen sequenced in a study of CD8 T cells in Susac syndrome. Random hexamers served to reverse transcribe roughly 0.45 to 1 ug RNA. TCRdb re-called the immunoSEQ multiplex PCR reads through MiXCR, storing one row per CDR3 protein. Found here are about 75,000 distinct CDR3 sequences, approximately 94% of them singletons; the top ten hold approximately 0.49%. Material: CD8+ T cells from PBMCs. The receptor set was obtained from a human donor with Susac syndrome.

V and J are TRBV20-1 and TRBJ2-7; weak D call: TRBD2 (6 bases). Germline V gene sequence: CDR1 DFQATT, CDR2 SNEGSKA (reference sequence). The CDR3 length is 13 residues. Trimming took off 2 bases at V and 1 base at J, with 9 bases between the two ends. CDR3 DNA sequence: TGCAGTGCTAGATGGGGGGAGTCCTACGAGCAGTACTTC. Protein product: CSARWGESYEQYF.

This sequence joins TRBV7-9 and TRBJ2-1; 8 positions match TRBD2. The V segment lost 2 bases and the J segment 6 bases; nucleotides outside the gene matches: 6. Germline loops: CDR1 SEHNR, CDR2 FQNEAQ (reference sequence). The CDR3 has 15 residues. For the CDR3, the DNA is TGTGCCAGCAGCTTACCGGGGGGGCCGCTCAATGAGCAGTTCTTC. Translating gives CASSLPGGPLNEQFF.

This sequence joins TRBV15 and TRBJ2-7; D might be TRBD1 (5 bases). The CDR3 is 13 residues long. Germline values: CDR1 LNHNV, CDR2 YYDKDF (reference sequence). Trimming cost V 3 bases and J 1 base, with 7 bases left between them. The CDR3 sequence: CATSRDTSYEQYF. The CDR3 DNA reads TGTGCCACCAGCAGGGACACTTCCTACGAGCAGTACTTC.

In this sample, this clonotype turned up once. The chain is built from TRBV13 and TRBJ2-7; a possible D gene is TRBD1 (5 bases). Germline CDR1 is PRHDT and CDR2 is FYEKMQ (reference sequence). The CDR3 runs 14 residues. V lost 4 bases and J lost 4, with 14 bases in between. As DNA, the CDR3 is TGTGCCAGCAGCTCACTCCAGGGCGCGTACGAGCAGTACTTC. It codes for CASSSLQGAYEQYF.

The chain is built from TRBV2 and TRBJ2-7; D not resolved. Trimming took 4 bases from V and 0 from J, leaving 7 bases between them. This CDR3 has 13 residues. Germline V gene sequence: CDR1 SNHLY, CDR2 FYNNEI. The CDR3 is CASSGRSSYEQYF. CDR3 bases: TGTGCCAGCAGTGGACGGAGCTCCTACGAGCAGTACTTC.